This T cell receptor beta chain was sequenced in a study of identical twins. General study findings and limits: Within twin pairs, the out-of-frame alpha sequences they shared showed excess low generation probability.

As to this clonotype: Its antigen is not known.

TCRdb reprocessed the 5' RACE reads via MiXCR and lists one record per CDR3 protein. The table has roughly 190,000 distinct CDR3 sequences, about 16% seen once. The same data also went into a second study, on T cells expressing NK-cell markers.

This receptor was identified in a woman aged 18-35 years in good health. Material: CD8+ T cells sorted from blood.

The CDR3 reads CASSFDNYNEQFF. The CDR3 DNA is TGCGCCAGCAGCTTCGACAACTACAATGAGCAGTTCTTC. This chain uses TRBV5-1 with TRBJ2-1; no reliable D call. Trimming shortened V by 2 bases and J by 3 bases, and 6 bases separated the two germline ends. The CDR3 runs 13 residues. Germline V gene sequence: CDR1 SGHRS, CDR2 YFSETQ.